The 19 T cell receptor beta chains in this list originate from one sample, sequenced in a study of blood T cell repertoires in COVID-19. Assay: immunoSEQ multiplex PCR; the TCRdb copy retains only in-frame clones and omits some. The profile covers 40,000 or so clones, with 80% to 90% appearing a single time and around 8.1% taken by the ten largest. Sequencing used peripheral blood. The receptors were sampled from a man aged 30 to 45 with active or convalescent COVID-19.

This chain links TRBV20-1 with TRBJ2-3; D not certain. The CDR3 runs 11 residues. Per germline, CDR1 DFQATT and CDR2 SNEGSKA (reference sequence). V was cut by 7 bases and J by 1 base, with 6 bases left in between. CDR3 loop: CSGGRTDTQYF. CDR3 nucleotides: TGCAGTGGTGGCCGCACAGATACGCAGTATTTT.

The chain links TRBV19 to TRBJ2-1, with a possible D match to TRBD2 (5 bases). Trimming removed 1 base from V and 0 bases from J, with 10 bases in between. Looked up from germline, CDR1 is LNHDA and CDR2 is SQIVND (reference sequence). The CDR3 spans 16 residues. Here the CDR3 reads CASSIAGVSSYNEQFF. The CDR3 DNA reads TGTGCCAGTAGTATAGCCGGGGTAAGCTCCTACAATGAGCAGTTCTTC.

The chain links TRBV19 to TRBJ2-3, with 13 bases matching TRBD2. This CDR3 is built from 15 residues. Germline CDR1 is LNHDA and CDR2 is SQIVND (reference sequence). J gave up 4 bases and V 8 bases, and 6 bases lay outside the gene matches. The CDR3 here is CASSKTSGGSDTQYF. The CDR3 nucleotides read TGTGCCAGTTCAAAGACTAGCGGGGGGTCAGATACGCAGTATTTT.

V usage is TRBV4-3 and J usage is TRBJ2-4, with 7 positions matching TRBD2. The CDR3 is 15 amino acids. J gave up 7 bases and V 1 base, and 7 bases lay outside the gene matches. CDR1 is LGHNA and CDR2 is YSLEER in the germline V gene. CDR3 amino acids: CASSQGGGVSNIQYF. CDR3 DNA sequence: TGCGCCAGCAGCCAAGGGGGGGGAGTTTCGAACATTCAGTACTTC.

The rearrangement uses TRBV11-2 and TRBJ2-5; no definite D call. This CDR3 comprises 15 residues. Trimming stripped 5 bases from V and 0 bases from J, with 13 bases between. Germline CDR1 is SGHAT and CDR2 is FQNNGV. CDR3 bases: TGTGCCAGCAGCCTAGGACCAGCGTACCAAGAGACCCAGTACTTC. Amino acid sequence: CASSLGPAYQETQYF.

The rearrangement joins TRBV28 to TRBJ1-3, with 8 positions matching TRBD1. Germline values: CDR1 MDHEN, CDR2 SYDVKM. The CDR3 consists of 17 residues. V lost 7 bases and J lost 1; bases outside the gene matches: 12. DNA of the CDR3: TGTGCCAGCACCGACAGGGGAGTCAGGCAGTCTGGAAACACCATATATTTT. Translation gives CASTDRGVRQSGNTIYF. The variable domain in full, completed from reference TRBV28 and TRBJ1-3, reads DVKVTQSSRYLVKRTGEKVFLECVQDMDHENMFWYRQDPGLGLRLIYFSYDVKMKEKGDIPEGYSVSREKKERFSLILESASTNQTSMYLCASTDRGVRQSGNTIYFGEGSWLTVV.

The DNA for the CDR3 is TGTGCCAGCAGTGAAGCGCGGGGCACTAACTATGGCTACACCTTC. As protein: CASSEARGTNYGYTF. The V call is TRBV2, the J call TRBJ1-2, with TRBD1 as a possible D gene (5 bases). V shed 0 bases and J shed 0 bases, with 8 bases lying between them. Germline V gives CDR1 SNHLY, CDR2 FYNNEI. CDR3 length equals 15 residues. The full variable domain, in which reference TRBV2 and TRBJ1-2 provide the parts outside the CDR3, is EPEVTQTPSHQVTQMGQEVILRCVPISNHLYFYWYRQILGQKVEFLVSFYNNEISEKSEIFDDQFSVERPDGSNFTLKIRSTKLEDSAMYFCASSEARGTNYGYTFGSGTRLTVV.

The rearrangement uses TRBV5-4 and TRBJ1-1; 9 bases map to TRBD1. This CDR3 region has 19 residues. Unmatched junction bases numbered 18, after V lost 4 bases and J lost 2 bases. Per germline, CDR1 SGHNT and CDR2 YYREEE (reference sequence). CDR3 region: CASSPGLGQGIYSNTEAFF. CDR3 nucleotides: TGTGCCAGCAGCCCTGGATTAGGACAGGGGATATATAGTAACACTGAAGCTTTCTTT.

The J gene is TRBJ1-1, the V gene TRBV25-1; D may be TRBD1 (6 bases). The CDR3 loop spans 15 amino acids. V dropped 10 bases and J dropped 0 bases, with 18 bases sitting between them. Germline loops: CDR1 MGHDK, CDR2 SYGVNS. CDR3 in amino acids: CATQGLYGVNTEAFF. In DNA form, the CDR3 reads TGTGCCACCCAGGGGTTGTATGGGGTGAACACTGAAGCTTTCTTT.

This clone was seen a handful of times. The chain couples TRBV6-6 to TRBJ2-7; TRBD1 agrees at 9 bases. Germline CDR1 MNHNY, CDR2 SVGAGI (reference sequence). The CDR3 is 15 amino acids. V lost 0 bases, J lost 2 bases, and 2 bases stayed unmatched. Written as DNA, the CDR3 is TGTGCCAGCAGTTACTCCCGACAGGGGGCCTACGAGCAGTACTTC. Translated: CASSYSRQGAYEQYF.

V is TRBV27 and J is TRBJ2-1; possible D gene TRBD2, 5 bases. Germline V lookup: CDR1 MNHEY, CDR2 SMNVEV (reference sequence). The CDR3 loop spans 14 amino acids. The V end lost 5 bases, the J end lost 6 bases, and 14 bases lay between the germline ends. The CDR3 DNA sequence: TGTGCCAGCAGTCCATTTACTAGTGTCAATGAGCAGTTCTTC. Protein product: CASSPFTSVNEQFF.

V is TRBV6-1 and J is TRBJ1-1, with D perhaps TRBD1 (6 bases). This CDR3 comprises 17 residues. Germline assignment: CDR1 MNHNS and CDR2 SASEGT. The ends were cut back, 2 bases at V and 3 bases at J, with 19 bases in the middle. For the CDR3, the DNA is TGTGCCAGCAGTGAATGGGCAGGGGTCCGAGAGCACACTGAAGCTTTCTTT. It encodes CASSEWAGVREHTEAFF.

The chain combines TRBV6-6 with TRBJ1-6; TRBD1 aligns across 9 bases. The J segment lost 7 bases and the V segment lost 2 bases, leaving 3 bases of the junction unmatched. Germline V gene sequence: CDR1 MNHNY, CDR2 SVGAGI (reference sequence). The CDR3 totals 15 residues. The CDR3, as DNA: TGTGCCAGCAGTTACGGCGACAGGGGGAATTCACCCCTCCACTTT. Translation: CASSYGDRGNSPLHF.

This chain joins TRBV4-1 and TRBJ2-3; 9 positions agree with TRBD1. The CDR3 has 16 amino acids. Losses at the gene ends were 1 base for V and 4 bases for J; bases not matched to a gene: 6. Per the germline V gene, CDR1 is MGHRA and CDR2 is YSYEKL. Here the CDR3 DNA reads TGCGCCAGCAGCCAAGTAGGACAGGGGAGGGCAGATACGCAGTATTTT. It encodes CASSQVGQGRADTQYF.

V usage is TRBV5-1 and J usage is TRBJ2-7; TRBD2 might be the D (5 bases). The CDR3 totals 15 residues. Germline loops: CDR1 SGHRS, CDR2 YFSETQ. With 0 bases removed from V and 1 base from J, the gap between germline ends came to 11 bases. The CDR3 nucleotides read TGCGCCAGCAGCTTGGGAGGGAGTTCATCCTACGAGCAGTACGTC. It encodes CASSLGGSSSYEQYV.

Here the CDR3 DNA reads TGTGCCAGCAGCTTATCGGGGAAAGATACGCAGTATTTT. Amino acids: CASSLSGKDTQYF. The chain uses TRBV7-3 and TRBJ2-3; tentatively, D is TRBD2 (5 bases). Germline V gene data show CDR1 as SGHTA and CDR2 as FQGTGA. The CDR3 runs to 13 residues. With 2 bases removed from V and 5 bases from J, the gap between germline ends came to 8 bases. Full variable domain (rest looked up from reference TRBV7-3 and TRBJ2-3): GAGVSQTPSNKVTEKGKYVELRCDPISGHTALYWYRQSLGQGPEFLIYFQGTGAADDSGLPNDRFFAVRPEGSVSTLKIQRTERGDSAVYLCASSLSGKDTQYFGPGTRLTVL.

The chain joins TRBV19 to TRBJ1-1; D not certain. With 3 bases removed from V and 3 bases from J, the gap between germline ends came to 8 bases. From germline, CDR1 is LNHDA and CDR2 SQIVND (reference sequence). The CDR3 is 13 residues long. The CDR3 loop reads CASSMGRYTEAFF. The CDR3 bases are TGTGCCAGTAGTATGGGCAGATACACTGAAGCTTTCTTT.

The DNA of the CDR3 is TGTGCCAGCAGCTTGCTCACGGGGGACGAGACCCAGTACTTC. Its translation is CASSLLTGDETQYF. V usage is TRBV5-4 and J usage is TRBJ2-5; D perhaps matches TRBD2 (6 bases). This CDR3 is built from 14 residues. Germline V gives CDR1 SGHNT, CDR2 YYREEE (reference sequence). V shed 1 base and J shed 5 bases, with 12 bases lying between them.

J is TRBJ2-2 and V is TRBV5-5, with TRBD2 matching over 7 bases. CDR3 length equals 16 residues. J gave up 7 bases and V 3 bases, and 12 bases lay outside the gene matches. Per the germline V gene, CDR1 is SGHKS and CDR2 is YYEKEE (reference sequence). The CDR3: CASSSGLPSGGGELFF. In DNA, the CDR3 is TGTGCCAGCAGCTCGGGACTACCCTCTGGAGGCGGGGAGCTGTTTTTT. Full variable domain (rest looked up from reference TRBV5-5 and TRBJ2-2): DAGVTQSPTHLIKTRGQQVTLRCSPISGHKSVSWYQQVLGQGPQFIFQYYEKEERGRGNFPDRFSARQFPNYSSELNVNALLLGDSALYLCASSSGLPSGGGELFFGEGSRLTVL.